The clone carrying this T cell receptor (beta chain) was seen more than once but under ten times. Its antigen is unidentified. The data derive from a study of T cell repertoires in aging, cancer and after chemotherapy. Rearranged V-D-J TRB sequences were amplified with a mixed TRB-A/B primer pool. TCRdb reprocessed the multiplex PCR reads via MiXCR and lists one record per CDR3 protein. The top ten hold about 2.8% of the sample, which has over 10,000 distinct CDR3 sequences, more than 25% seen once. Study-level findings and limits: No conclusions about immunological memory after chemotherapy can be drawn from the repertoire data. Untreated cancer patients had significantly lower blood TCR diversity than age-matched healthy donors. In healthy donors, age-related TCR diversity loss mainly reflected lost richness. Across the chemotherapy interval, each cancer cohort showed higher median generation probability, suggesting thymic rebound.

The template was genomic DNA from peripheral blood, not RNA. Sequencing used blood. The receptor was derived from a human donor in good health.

CDR3 sequence: CASSPPAGSGYTF. The CDR3 DNA sequence: TGTGCCAGCAGCCCCCCCGCTGGGTCCGGCTACACCTTC. The chain links TRBV28 to TRBJ1-2; D unresolved. V lost 6 bases, J lost 8 bases, and 16 bases lay in between. This CDR3 is 13 amino acids long. Per the germline V gene, CDR1 is MDHEN and CDR2 is SYDVKM.